This T cell receptor beta chain was captured by sequencing in a study of OX40 agonist ivuxolimab in advanced cancers. The overall study: A male proportion of 82.7% was recorded, with mean age approximately 57 years and range roughly 23 to 79. Of the participants, roughly 40% had some prior anti-PD-1, anti-PD-L1 or anti-CTLA-4 therapy, which was allowed. Study results and limitations: At 0.1-3.0 mg/kg, partial responders had clonal expansion among the lowest observed.

As to this clone: What it binds is not known.

Measured with immunoSEQ multiplex PCR; TCRdb has only the in-frame clones, and not every one. The sample comprises roughly 70,000 clones, roughly 84% of which are singletons, and around 2.1% rests with the top ten. The TCR sequence derives from an adult with an advanced solid tumor such as melanoma, head and neck, liver or kidney cancer. Material: CD4+ or CD8+ T cells sorted from blood, obtained in a trial of the OX40 agonist ivuxolimab.

CDR3 sequence (DNA): TGTGCCACCAGCAGAGGCAGTAGGCTCCCCTACGAGCAGTACTTC. This translates into CATSRGSRLPYEQYF. The chain uses TRBV15 and TRBJ2-7; no firm D call. This CDR3 region has 15 residues. Germline V lookup: CDR1 LNHNV, CDR2 YYDKDF (reference sequence). V lost 1 base to trimming and J lost 2 bases, with 12 bases between them.